This T cell receptor (beta chain) is from a study of tissue T cells after allogeneic stem cell transplantation. About this clone itself: No antigen is known for it.

The method was immunoSEQ multiplex PCR; TCRdb's version includes in-frame clones alone and lacks a portion of them. The table has about 6,000 clones, around 60% seen once; the top ten hold more than 13%. The CDR3 is made up of 12 amino acids. Germline CDR1 and CDR2: MNHEY and SVGAGI. V was pared by 6 bases and J by 6 bases, with 12 bases between. GI sites, liver, skin and spleen were taken after median 9.75 post-mortem hours. Study results and caveats: Only a limited share of tissue TCRs appeared in blood or spleen.

Source: duodenum tissue, taken at autopsy. This TCR was recovered from a woman between 18 and 55 years old with breast cancer. This chain connects TRBV6-5 to TRBJ2-7; D may be TRBD1 or TRBD2 (6 bases each). CDR3 DNA sequence: TGTGCCAGCAGGGGGGGCCCGGTCGAGCAGTACTTC. Residues: CASRGGPVEQYF.